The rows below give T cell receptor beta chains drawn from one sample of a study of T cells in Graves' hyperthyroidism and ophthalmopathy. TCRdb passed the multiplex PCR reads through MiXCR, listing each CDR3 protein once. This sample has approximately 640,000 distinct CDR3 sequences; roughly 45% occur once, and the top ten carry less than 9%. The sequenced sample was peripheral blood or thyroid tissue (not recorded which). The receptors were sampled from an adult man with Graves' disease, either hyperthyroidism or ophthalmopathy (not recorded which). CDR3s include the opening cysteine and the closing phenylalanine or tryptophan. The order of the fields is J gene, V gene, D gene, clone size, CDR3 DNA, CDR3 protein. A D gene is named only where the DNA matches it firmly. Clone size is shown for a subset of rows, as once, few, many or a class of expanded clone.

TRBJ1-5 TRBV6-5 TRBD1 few TGTGCCAGCAGTTACTCGACAGGGGGTCCCCAGCATTTT CASSYSTGGPQHF
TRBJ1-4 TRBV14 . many TGTGCCAGCAGCCAAGACCCGGGGTCCTACAATGAAAAACTGTTTTTT CASSQDPGSYNEKLFF
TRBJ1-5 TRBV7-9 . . TGTGCCAGCAGTTTAAGACAGAATAGCAATCAGCCCCAGCATTTT CASSLRQNSNQPQHF
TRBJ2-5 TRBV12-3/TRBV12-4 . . TGTGCCAGCAGTTACGGGGGACAGAGACAAGAGACCCAGTACTTC CASSYGGQRQETQYF
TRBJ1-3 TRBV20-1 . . TGCAGTGCTAGCCCCCAGGGAGCCGGCTATGGCTACACCATATATTTT CSASPQGAGYGYTIYF
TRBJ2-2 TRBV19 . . TGTGCCAGTAGTATACCCTCCAGCACCGGGGAGCTGTTTTTT CASSIPSSTGELFF
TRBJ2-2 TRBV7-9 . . TGTGCCAGTAGTATTTCCTCGGACAGGGAGCGGGGACCGAACACCGGGGAGCTGTTTTTT CASSISSDRERGPNTGELFF
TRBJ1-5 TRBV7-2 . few TGCGCCAGCAGCCAAGAGGGACTTCGAAATCAGCCCCAGCATTTT CASSQEGLRNQPQHF
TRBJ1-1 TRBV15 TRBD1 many TGTGCCACCAGCAGAGGACAGGGATGGACTGAAGCTTTCTTT CATSRGQGWTEAFF
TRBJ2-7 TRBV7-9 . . TGTGCCAGCAGTACCGGGTCCTCCTCCTACGAGCAGTACTTC CASSTGSSSYEQYF
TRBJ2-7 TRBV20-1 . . TGCAGTGCTAGCCCATTTGGTCGTGGGTACGAGCAGTACTTC CSASPFGRGYEQYF
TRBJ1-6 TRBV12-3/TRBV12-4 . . TGTGCCAGCAGTTCGGGGGCGGAATCACCCCTCCACTTT CASSSGAESPLHF
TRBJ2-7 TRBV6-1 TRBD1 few TGTGCCAGCAGTATGGACAGGGGGGCCTACGAGCAGTACTTC CASSMDRGAYEQYF
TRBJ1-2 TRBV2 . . TGTGCCAGCAGTCCAAAGATTCTCGTAGTTGGCTATGGCTACACCTTC CASSPKILVVGYGYTF
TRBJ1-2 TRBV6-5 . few TGTGCCAGCAGTCGGGCGCCCGGCTACACCTTC CASSRAPGYTF
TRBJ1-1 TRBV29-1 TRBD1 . TGCAGCGTTGCCCGACAGGGAGTGAACACTGAAGCTTTCTTT CSVARQGVNTEAFF
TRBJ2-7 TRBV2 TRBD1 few TGTGCCAGCTCAACGGGACAGGGGGCGTACGAGCAGTACTTC CASSTGQGAYEQYF
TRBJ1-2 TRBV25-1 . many TGTGCCAGCAGTGAATCGGGGGAGGGCTATGGCTACACCTTC CASSESGEGYGYTF
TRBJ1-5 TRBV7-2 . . TGTGCCAGCAGCCCAGGGACGGCGGGTAGCAATCAGCCCCAGCATTTT CASSPGTAGSNQPQHF
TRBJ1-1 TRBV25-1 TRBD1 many TGTGCCAGCAGTGGTCGGACAGGATGGAACACTGAAGCTTTCTTT CASSGRTGWNTEAFF
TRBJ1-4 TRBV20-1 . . TGCAGTGCTAGGATGTCAGAAATCTTTATGCCTGAAAAACTGTTTTTT CSARMSEIFMPEKLFF
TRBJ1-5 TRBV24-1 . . TGTGCCACCAGTGATTCGACGGGGACCCAGCATTTT CATSDSTGTQHF
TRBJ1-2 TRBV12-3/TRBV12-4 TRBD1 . TGTGCCAGCAGCCCTAAGACAGGGGCCTATGGCTACACCTTC CASSPKTGAYGYTF
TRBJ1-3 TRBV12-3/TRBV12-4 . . TGTGCCAGCAGTTTAAGTGGTGGGGGAACTGGAAACACCATATATTTT CASSLSGGGTGNTIYF
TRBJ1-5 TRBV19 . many TGTGCCACACGTCAGCTCTATAGCAATCAGCCCCAGCATTTT CATRQLYSNQPQHF
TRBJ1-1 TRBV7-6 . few TGTGCCAGCAGCTTGAGAGACCGAGGGACTGAAGCTTTCTTT CASSLRDRGTEAFF
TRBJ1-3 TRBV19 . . TGTGCCAGTAGTATAGGGACGGGAACCGGAAACACCATATATTTT CASSIGTGTGNTIYF
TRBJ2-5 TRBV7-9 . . TGTGCCAGCAGCCACCCAGGGTTAGGGGAGACCCAGTACTTC CASSHPGLGETQYF
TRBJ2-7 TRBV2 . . TGTGCCAACAGACAGGGGAGGGACGAGCAGTACTTC CANRQGRDEQYF
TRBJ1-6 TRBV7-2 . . TGTGCCAGCAGTTTATTGGGGGTCGAGGCTTCACCCCTCCACTTT CASSLLGVEASPLHF
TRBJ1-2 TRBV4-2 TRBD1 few TGTGCCAGCAGCCAAGATTCGGGACAGGGCTATGGCTACACCTTC CASSQDSGQGYGYTF
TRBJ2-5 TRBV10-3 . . TGTGCCATCAGTGCCGTGGGGCATAGCAATCAGCCCCAGTACTTC CAISAVGHSNQPQYF
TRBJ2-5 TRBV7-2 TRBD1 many TGTGCCAGCGGGAGGACAGGGGCATGGGAGACCCAGTACTTC CASGRTGAWETQYF
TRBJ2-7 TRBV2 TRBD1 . TGTGCCAGCTCCCAGGGGGCGACCTACGAGCAGTACTTC CASSQGATYEQYF
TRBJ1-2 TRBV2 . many TGTGCCAGCAGCCACGGTGGCTACACCTTC CASSHGGYTF
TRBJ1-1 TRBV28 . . TGTGCCAGCTCCCCCCTCGGCGGTCCCCGAGGAACTGAAGCTTTCTTT CASSPLGGPRGTEAFF
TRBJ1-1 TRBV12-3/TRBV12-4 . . TGTGCCAGCAGTTCCCCCCCGGGGGCCACTGAAGCTTTCTTT CASSSPPGATEAFF
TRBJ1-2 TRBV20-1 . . TGCAGTGCTGCGACCGGGACTGGCTATGGCTACACCTTC CSAATGTGYGYTF
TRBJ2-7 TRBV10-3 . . TGTGCCACCCGCGGGAAACCCTACGAGCAGTACTTC CATRGKPYEQYF
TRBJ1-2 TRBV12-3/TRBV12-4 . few TGTGCCAGCAGTTTACTGGGGGGATGGGGCTACACCTTC CASSLLGGWGYTF
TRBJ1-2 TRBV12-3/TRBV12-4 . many TGTGCCAGCAGTTTAGGCTATGGCTACACCTTC CASSLGYGYTF
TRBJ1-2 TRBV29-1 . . TGCAGCGTTGAAGAACAGGGATTGTACGGCTACACCTTC CSVEEQGLYGYTF
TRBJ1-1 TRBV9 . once TGTGCCAGCAGCGCATCGGGGTCCATGAACACTGAAGCTTTCTTT CASSASGSMNTEAFF
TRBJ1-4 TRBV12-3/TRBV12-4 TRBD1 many TGTGCCAGCAGCTACGGGACAGGGGGGGAAAAACTGTTTTTT CASSYGTGGEKLFF
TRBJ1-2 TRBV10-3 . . TGTGCCATCAGTGATCTGGGTGGCTATGGCCACACCTTC CAISDLGGYGHTF
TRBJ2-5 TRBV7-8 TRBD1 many TGTGCCAGCAGCTTAGATGACAGGGGAAAGACCCAGTACTTC CASSLDDRGKTQYF
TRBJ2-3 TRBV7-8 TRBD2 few TGTGCCAGCAGCTTATGGGACGCGGGAGAGATGACGCAGTATTTT CASSLWDAGEMTQYF
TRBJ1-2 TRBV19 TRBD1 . TGTGCCAGTAGTATCACAGGGGGTCGTGGCTACACCTTC CASSITGGRGYTF
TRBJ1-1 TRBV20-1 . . TGCAGTGCTAGAGCAGGGACATCGTTGAACACTGAAGCTTTCTTT CSARAGTSLNTEAFF
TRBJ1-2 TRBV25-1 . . TGTGCCAGCAGGCAAGGGGCTATGGGCTACACCTTC CASRQGAMGYTF
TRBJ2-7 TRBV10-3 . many TGTGCCATCAGCTGGGGGGGGGCGGGAGCTGTCAACGAGCAGTACTTC CAISWGGAGAVNEQYF
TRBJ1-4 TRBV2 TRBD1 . TGTGCCAGCAGTGAAGCTTGGGACAGCGAAGTGGATGAAAAACTGTTTTTT CASSEAWDSEVDEKLFF
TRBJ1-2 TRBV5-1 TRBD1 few TGCGCCAGCAGCGGCGACAGGGGGCTAGGCTACACCTTC CASSGDRGLGYTF
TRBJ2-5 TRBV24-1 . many TGTGCCACCAGTGATTTAGTCAACGAGCGGGAGACCCAGTACTTC CATSDLVNERETQYF
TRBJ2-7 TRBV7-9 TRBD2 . TGTGCCAGCAGCTTAGACGCGGCGGGGGACGAGCAGTACTTC CASSLDAAGDEQYF
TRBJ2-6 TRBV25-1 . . TGTGCCAGCAGAGAGGACGAGGGACCTGGGGCCAACGTCCTGACTTTC CASREDEGPGANVLTF
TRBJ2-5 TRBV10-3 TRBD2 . TGTGCCATCAGTGAGGAGCTAGCGGGGGCGCTACAAGAGACCCAGTACTTC CAISEELAGALQETQYF